This T cell receptor (beta chain) was sequenced during a study of CD8+CD57+ T cells in acquired aplastic anemia. As for the study in general: Sorted CD4+ and CD8+ cells yielded DNA averaging approximately 3 ug. CD4+ cell libraries from healthy donors averaged approximately 9.8 million reads.

This clonotype was seen a handful of times. Antigen unknown. The V gene's germline CDR1 is LGHNA and CDR2 YNFKEQ. The CDR3 extends over 21 amino acids. V gave up 4 bases and J gave up 2 bases; unmatched junction bases: 23. General study findings and limits: The number of CD8+ CDR3 sequences shared by patients and controls was around 30.

Genomic DNA was employed as the template in profiling TCR beta VDJ and CDR3. Via MiXCR, TCRdb re-called the reads, giving one row per CDR3 protein. The sample has about 100,000 distinct CDR3 sequences, around 49% seen once. Sequences were obtained from sorted CD4+, CD8+, or CD8+CD57+ T cells (not recorded which) from PBMCs. This TCR came from a human donor in good health, serving as a control. The chain carries TRBV4-2 and TRBJ2-7; 10 bases agree with TRBD2. The CDR3, as DNA: TGTGCCAGCAGCCCAATACAAAGGAGCCTGCCTAGCGGGGGTGGGACCTACGAGCAGTACTTC. Protein sequence: CASSPIQRSLPSGGGTYEQYF.